Detailed here is one TCR beta chain. The antigen this receptor binds is unknown. No quality values exist for individual bases; no much larger clone is one base distant. The record originates from a study of neurological immune-mediated disorders (dated 2019 in TCRdb). General notes on the study: Using UMI-based sequencing, the study compared peripheral blood TCR-beta repertoires from patients with HTLV-I-associated myelopathy (HAM/TSP), patients with multiple sclerosis, and healthy controls. The 95 to 120 TCR-beta libraries included longitudinal samples, technical triplicates and paired sorted CD4+ and CD8+ T-cell subsets alongside PBMC samples. Longitudinal HAM/TSP and healthy donors were sampled at 3 time-points each (about 3-45 month intervals). The cohort comprised 68 subjects: around 15 HAM/TSP patients, some 34 multiple sclerosis patients and 20 or so healthy controls. Paper-wide results and their limitations: No identical CDR3 amino acid sequences were shared among expanded clones across subjects, suggesting private TCR-beta repertoires in all groups. TCR clonal expansion was highest in HAM/TSP patients and lowest in MS patients, with MS patients falling below even healthy controls.

The time point label for this specimen denotes: longitudinal time-point 1 (baseline). Unsorted PBMC libraries were generated from 2 million PBMCs stored in RNAlater at -80 °C until RNA extraction. Peripheral blood underwent Ficoll-Hypaque density gradient centrifugation to isolate PBMCs, which were then cryopreserved in liquid nitrogen. cDNA was synthesized by template-switch 5'RACE using a primer carrying a 10-nucleotide random unique molecular identifier by which each TCR transcript was tagged. Every sequencing run yielded over 160 million TCR-beta sequences covering 15-18 subjects. The RNeasy kit was used for extraction of total RNA. Using the KAPA Real-time Library Amplification kit, TCR-beta VDJ regions were amplified with primers for the TCR constant region and the 5'RACE anchor. A first PCR added sample indexes and Illumina adaptors, after which a second PCR increased the library yield. After Ampure bead purification, the TCR product of roughly 650 bp was size-selected on a 2% E-gel SizeSelection system. Library quality was checked on a Bioanalyzer, concentration was measured with Qubit, and libraries were quantified with the Kapa Library Quantification kit before pooling. An Illumina HiSeq 2500 sequenced the libraries paired-end 2 x 150 bp. To increase sequence diversity, about 23-32% phiX was spiked into each library pool. As for the original processing: Quality-filtered reads were processed with the UMI-based MiGEC pipeline, and over 90% of raw TCR sequences were removed by the MiGEC pipeline during error correction. VDJ genes were aligned to IMGT germline references, and each clonotype was defined by a unique CDR3 amino acid sequence together with V-J genes. Clonal expansion, Shannon diversity, and CDR3 relatedness (CalcPairwiseDistances, ClusterSamples) were evaluated with VDJtools, and phylogenetic trees were built with CLCbio workbench. Clones with at least 8 unique UMIs were defined as expanded, with this threshold being based on coefficient-of-variation modelling across technical triplicates. TCRdb trimmed public reads at Q25 via fastp, called clones via MiXCR and kept in-frame beta chains. Each entry is one CDR3 protein sequence, shown with its most common DNA and genes. It is TCRdb's table, rather than the study itself, that gives the V and J calls and clone size. Here the sample has tens of thousands of distinct CDR3 sequences; roughly an eighth occur a single time. Jointly, the top ten make up roughly 4.2% of the sample.

In the germline V gene (reference sequence), CDR1 corresponds to SGHKS and CDR2 to YYEKEE. Compared with germline, V lacks 7 bases and J lacks 4 bases; bases without a gene match: 7. Including cysteine and phenylalanine, the CDR3 has 14 amino acids. Solely the CDR3 DNA is kept, with 42 bases framed from the first base. The chain couples TRBV5-5 to TRBJ2-2, with 7 junctional bases fitting TRBD2. What was sequenced was PBMCs. This receptor was identified in a female donor with HTLV-1-associated myelopathy (HAM/TSP). Here is the DNA: TGTGCCAGCCCCCGGGACTACTCCACCGGGGAGCTGTTTTTT. This gives the protein CASPRDYSTGELFF. Supplemented by the reference TRBV5-5 and TRBJ2-2 proteins around the CDR3, the complete variable domain is DAGVTQSPTHLIKTRGQQVTLRCSPISGHKSVSWYQQVLGQGPQFIFQYYEKEERGRGNFPDRFSARQFPNYSSELNVNALLLGDSALYLCASPRDYSTGELFFGEGSRLTVL.